These 15 T cell receptor beta chains share one sample of origin, sequenced in a study of cytomegalovirus exposure and HLA in healthy donors. Both 60 Vbeta primers and 13 Jbeta primers went into the PCR. Sequenced by immunoSEQ multiplex PCR; TCRdb stores in-frame clones only, minus some. Of 35,000 to 45,000 clones in the sample, 65% to 85% were seen once. Sequencing was done on a sample of PBMCs. The receptor source for this set is a woman aged 25-40 years in good health and CMV-seropositive.

This chain connects TRBV9 to TRBJ1-3; 8 bases agree with TRBD1. J was trimmed by 0 bases and V by 3 bases; bases with no gene match: 17. Germline-derived CDR1 and CDR2 are SGDLS and YYNGEE. The length of the CDR3 is 20 residues. The CDR3 spells CASSAYPGDRYPYSGNTIYF. The CDR3 DNA sequence: TGTGCCAGCAGCGCTTATCCCGGGGACAGGTATCCGTACTCTGGAAACACCATATATTTT.

The chain uses TRBV2 and TRBJ2-5, with D perhaps matching TRBD2 (5 bases). This CDR3 is 13 amino acids long. Germline V gene lookup returns CDR1 SNHLY and CDR2 FYNNEI. The V gene lost 4 bases and the J gene lost 3 bases, with 9 bases spanning the gap. CDR3 sequence (DNA): TGTGCCAGCAGTGTCACTAGTAAAGAGACCCAGTACTTC. Translation gives CASSVTSKETQYF. Looking up the rest from reference TRBV2 and TRBJ2-5 gives the full variable domain: EPEVTQTPSHQVTQMGQEVILRCVPISNHLYFYWYRQILGQKVEFLVSFYNNEISEKSEIFDDQFSVERPDGSNFTLKIRSTKLEDSAMYFCASSVTSKETQYFGPGTRLLVL.

The rearrangement links TRBV4-2 to TRBJ2-7; 8 nucleotides agree with TRBD2. Trimming cost V 0 bases and J 9 bases; bases outside gene matches: 16. Germline CDR1 reads LGHNA; CDR2 reads YNFKEQ. The CDR3 length is 17 residues. The CDR3 DNA is TGTGCCAGCAGCCAAGAAACAGCCGGGACTAGTTCTACGGTGCAGTACTTC. Translating gives CASSQETAGTSSTVQYF.

The J gene is TRBJ1-2, the V gene TRBV28; D may be TRBD1 (5 bases). Trimming removed 3 bases at V and 8 bases at J, with 16 bases between. The CDR3 is 14 amino acids. Germline assignment: CDR1 MDHEN and CDR2 SYDVKM. The DNA of the CDR3 is TGTGCCAGCAGTTTGGCAGGGCTGGGTAGCGGCTACACCTTC. Protein sequence: CASSLAGLGSGYTF.

The rearrangement joins TRBV5-1 to TRBJ2-7, with 11 bases lining up with TRBD1. The CDR3 contains 15 residues. CDR1 SGHRS and CDR2 YFSETQ come from the germline V gene. Trimming took 3 bases from V and 5 from J; bases not matched to a gene: 7. The CDR3: CASSSGTGGRDEQYF. Written as DNA, the CDR3 is TGCGCCAGCAGCTCGGGGACAGGGGGTCGGGACGAGCAGTACTTC. Together with reference TRBV5-1 and TRBJ2-7, the CDR3 gives the full variable domain: KAGVTQTPRYLIKTRGQQVTLSCSPISGHRSVSWYQQTPGQGLQFLFEYFSETQRNKGNFPGRFSGRQFSNSRSEMNVSTLELGDSALYLCASSSGTGGRDEQYFGPGTRLTVT.

This chain connects TRBV11-2 to TRBJ1-3; D call uncertain. The CDR3 is made up of 15 amino acids. Germline V lookup: CDR1 SGHAT, CDR2 FQNNGV. Trimming removed 0 bases at V and 4 bases at J, with 10 bases between. Here the CDR3 reads CASSLDLGNGNTIYF. The CDR3 DNA follows: TGTGCCAGCAGCTTAGATCTCGGGAACGGAAACACCATATATTTT.

The chain is built from TRBV19 and TRBJ2-1; tentative D call: TRBD1 (6 bases). From germline, CDR1 is LNHDA and CDR2 SQIVND (reference sequence). V gave up 3 bases and J gave up 0 bases, with 9 bases separating them. The CDR3 extends over 15 amino acids. The CDR3 DNA is TGTGCCAGTAGTATCGGACAGAGCTCCTACAATGAGCAGTTCTTC. The encoded protein is CASSIGQSSYNEQFF. The full variable domain, rest sourced from reference TRBV19 and TRBJ2-1, is DGGITQSPKYLFRKEGQNVTLSCEQNLNHDAMYWYRQDPGQGLRLIYYSQIVNDFQKGDIAEGYSVSREKKESFPLTVTSAQKNPTAFYLCASSIGQSSYNEQFFGPGTRLTVL.

The J gene is TRBJ1-1, the V gene TRBV18, with D tentatively TRBD1 (6 bases). Between the trimmed V and J ends, which lost 5 bases and 7 bases, there was a span of 11 bases. The germline V gene has CDR1 KGHSH and CDR2 LQKENI. The CDR3 is 12 residues long. CDR3 protein: CASSSGQFEAFF. As DNA, the CDR3 is TGTGCCAGCTCATCTGGACAGTTTGAAGCTTTCTTT.

This clone was detected only once. The V call is TRBV7-9, the J call TRBJ1-1; 8 bases align to TRBD1. The V and J ends lost 5 bases and 4 bases, in that order; junction bases with no gene match: 9. Germline CDR1 SEHNR, CDR2 FQNEAQ (reference sequence). The CDR3 has 15 residues. The CDR3 region is CASSLPRTGPTEAFF. In nucleotides, the CDR3 is TGTGCCAGCAGCCTGCCGCGGACAGGGCCCACTGAAGCTTTCTTT.

The chain has TRBV25-1 and TRBJ1-6; TRBD1 matches 7 bases. Germline V gene lookup returns CDR1 MGHDK and CDR2 SYGVNS. This CDR3 has 14 residues. The junction had 5 bases not matched to a gene; V was cut back by 6 bases and J by 6 bases. The CDR3 protein is CASRLDRANSPLHF. The CDR3 DNA sequence: TGTGCCAGCAGGCTAGACAGGGCTAATTCACCCCTCCACTTT.

The rearrangement links TRBV15 to TRBJ2-5; 8 bases fit TRBD1. Germline V gene sequence: CDR1 LNHNV, CDR2 YYDKDF (reference sequence). J lost 4 bases, V lost 0 bases, and 4 bases had no gene match. The CDR3 contains 15 residues. This CDR3 is CATSRDRTGLETQYF. In nucleotides, the CDR3 is TGTGCCACCAGCAGAGATCGGACAGGGTTAGAGACCCAGTACTTC.

The chain couples TRBV28 to TRBJ2-7, with 11 nucleotides matching TRBD1. The V gene end was trimmed by 6 bases and the J gene end by 2 bases; junction bases not matched to a gene: 6. In germline, CDR1 is MDHEN, CDR2 SYDVKM. There are 15 residues in the CDR3. The CDR3 DNA is TGTGCCAGCAGAGACGGGACAGGGGGACCCTACGAGCAGTACTTC. Translating gives CASRDGTGGPYEQYF.

The chain links TRBV14 to TRBJ2-7, with D unclear. V was shortened by 1 base and J by 3 bases, with 16 bases between the two germline ends. This CDR3 spans 16 amino acids. Germline assignment: CDR1 SGHDN and CDR2 FVKESK. The CDR3 loop is CASSQGPRLLYYEQYF. The DNA of the CDR3 is TGTGCCAGCAGCCAAGGCCCCAGGCTACTGTACTACGAGCAGTACTTC.

V and J are TRBV5-8 and TRBJ1-1; D ambiguous. This CDR3 is 12 amino acids long. V lost 4 bases and J 4 bases, leaving 8 bases between the germline ends. The germline V gene encodes CDR1 SGHTS and CDR2 YDEGEE. The CDR3 here is CASSGGFTEAFF. The CDR3, as DNA: TGTGCCAGCAGCGGAGGGTTCACTGAAGCTTTCTTT.

This clone was counted only a few times. The CDR3 protein is CASSPGTGGRNTEAFF. CDR3 nucleotides: TGTGCCAGCAGCCCGGGGACAGGGGGCCGGAACACTGAAGCTTTCTTT. The chain employs TRBV5-8 and TRBJ1-1, with 12 nucleotides matching TRBD1. The CDR3 extends over 16 amino acids. In germline, CDR1 is SGHTS, CDR2 YDEGEE. V shed 4 bases and J 1 base; nucleotides not matched to a gene: 5.